This T cell receptor beta chain was captured by sequencing in a study of T cell repertoires in cytomegalovirus infection. On the study more broadly: Public TCR beta signatures indicated both CMV infection and matching HLA type. Study-level points and caveats: In two of eight donors, the top clonotype was HLA-C-restricted CMV-specific. Totalled public TCR beta family frequency picked out people who carried CMV plus the relevant HLA.

TCRdb passed the reads through MiXCR, listing each CDR3 protein once. The data show approximately 730,000 distinct CDR3 sequences, roughly 28% seen once. This clonotype has at least ten counts. What it binds is not known. Trimming cost V 3 bases and J 10 bases; bases outside gene matches: 5. This CDR3 has 13 amino acids. Germline CDR1 reads SGHTA; CDR2 reads FQGNSA. The chain has TRBV7-2 and TRBJ2-1; 8 bases agree with TRBD1. The starting material was cultured CD8+ T cells from PBMCs, obtained from culture after CMV antigen stimulation. The receptor was isolated from a human donor in good health (CMV status not recorded). Some clones in this sample may be carry-over from other donors' samples. CDR3 protein: CASSLIRGREQFF. CDR3 DNA: TGTGCCAGCAGCTTGATCAGGGGGCGCGAGCAGTTCTTC.